This T cell receptor (beta chain) was observed in a study of graft-versus-host responses after intestinal transplantation. Study results and caveats: Detection of GvH clones occurred in recipient marrow, and some had their first appearance in ileum or blood.

Of note for this clone: Its target is not known.

Here immunoSEQ multiplex PCR was the method, and the copy in TCRdb shows in-frame clones only, minus some. Found here are over 90,000 clones, about 91% of them singletons; the top ten hold 0.5%. This CDR3 has 14 residues. The ends were cut back, 2 bases at V and 7 bases at J, with 12 bases in the middle. Germline V gene lookup returns CDR1 MNHNS and CDR2 SASEGT. The chain has TRBV6-1 and TRBJ1-3, with D tentatively TRBD1 (5 bases). The material was unstimulated CD8+ T cells sorted from spleen or lymph node cells, obtained before intestinal transplant. This TCR was recovered from a human donor who received an intestinal transplant. CDR3 amino acids: CASSELGVVNTIYF. In DNA, the CDR3 is TGTGCCAGCAGTGAACTAGGGGTTGTGAACACCATATATTTT.